The present entry profiles one T cell receptor beta chain with its context. The antigen is undetermined. The sample originates from a study of T cell responses to AZD1222 COVID-19 vaccine. V was clipped by 11 bases and J by 1 base, with 8 bases between them. The CDR3 covers 12 residues. Germline CDR1 is SNHLY and CDR2 is FYNNEI. Study-wide results and caveats: Close to half of all spike-specific TCRs reportedly target regions of the variants that are unmutated. The sample set comprised mostly white British donors with more females, and clonal diversity was possibly underestimated.

The assay was immunoSEQ multiplex PCR, and TCRdb's table has in-frame clones only and misses some. The sample consists of 95,000 to 150,000 clones, roughly nine tenths of them appearing once. The rearrangement links TRBV2 to TRBJ2-2; D call uncertain. Sequences were derived from peripheral blood, sampled on day 0 of AZD1222 vaccination. The source of this sequence is an adult in good health. The CDR3 is CACGRNTGELFF. In DNA form, the CDR3 reads TGTGCCTGCGGACGGAACACCGGGGAGCTGTTTTTT.